The 30 T cell receptor beta chains below come from one sample, sequenced in a study of long-term antiretroviral therapy in people with HIV. At survey level, the immunoSEQ assay was run in its v3.0 version. Profiled with immunoSEQ multiplex PCR; TCRdb holds only in-frame clones, not every one. The data contain roughly 28,000 clones, nearly 95% of them singletons. Sequencing was performed on unsorted PBMCs, taken 6 to 6.5 years after starting antiretroviral therapy. These receptors were taken from a man aged 25-40 years with HIV.

This chain connects TRBV19 to TRBJ2-1; maybe TRBD1 (5 bases). Trimming removed 2 bases at V and 5 bases at J, with 16 bases between. CDR1 is LNHDA, CDR2 SQIVND, per germline (reference sequence). This CDR3 has 16 amino acids. CDR3 DNA sequence: TGTGCCAGTAGTATATTTTGGGGCACCGGAAACAATGAGCAGTTCTTC. This translates into CASSIFWGTGNNEQFF.

V usage is TRBV5-4 and J usage is TRBJ2-7; possibly TRBD1 for D (6 bases). The V gene's germline CDR1 is SGHNT and CDR2 YYREEE (reference sequence). Trimming cost V 0 bases and J 4 bases, with 17 bases left between them. This CDR3 contains 16 residues. The CDR3 DNA sequence: TGTGCCAGCAGCTTGGCCAGGGGCCTTCCTCAGTACGAGCAGTACTTC. It translates to CASSLARGLPQYEQYF.

This chain connects TRBV5-5 to TRBJ1-6; D possibly corresponds to TRBD1 (6 bases). Germline-derived CDR1 and CDR2 are SGHKS and YYEKEE (reference sequence). The V gene lost 9 bases and the J gene lost 0 bases, with 13 bases spanning the gap. The CDR3 totals 15 residues. DNA for the CDR3: TGTGCCACCGGGACACCGAGCTCCTATAATTCACCCCTCCACTTT. It translates to CATGTPSSYNSPLHF.

This clone was seen a single time. The chain employs TRBV5-1 and TRBJ2-1; perhaps D is TRBD1 or TRBD2 (5 bases each). The germline CDR1 and CDR2 sequences are SGHRS and YFSETQ. The V end lost 4 bases, the J end lost 5 bases, and 10 bases lay between the germline ends. CDR3 length: 13 residues. As DNA, the CDR3 is TGCGCCAGCAGCAGGGACCCACACAATGAGCAGTTCTTC. Its protein product is CASSRDPHNEQFF.

V is TRBV11-2 and J is TRBJ2-7; D gene uncertain. Trimming took 0 bases from V and 2 from J, leaving 11 bases between them. The CDR3 sequence is 15 residues long. Germline-derived CDR1 and CDR2 are SGHAT and FQNNGV. The CDR3 DNA reads as TGTGCCAGCAGCTTAGAAATTGCGGCAACCTACGAGCAGTACTTC. Translation gives CASSLEIAATYEQYF.

The chain carries TRBV5-4 and TRBJ2-7; D remains unclear. There are 14 residues in the CDR3. The V and J ends lost 0 bases and 2 bases respectively, with 9 bases between them. Germline assignment: CDR1 SGHNT and CDR2 YYREEE (reference sequence). DNA of the CDR3: TGTGCCAGCAGCTTGGGGGCCCTTACCTACGAGCAGTACTTC. Amino acids: CASSLGALTYEQYF.

The V and J genes are TRBV19 and TRBJ2-2, with 7 bases fitting TRBD1. This CDR3 is 17 amino acids long. The germline gives CDR1 LNHDA, CDR2 SQIVND (reference sequence). J gave up 3 bases and V 1 base, and 8 bases lay outside the gene matches. CDR3 sequence reads: CASSIARTGLYTGELFF. In DNA form, the CDR3 reads TGTGCCAGTAGTATAGCGCGGACAGGACTTTACACCGGGGAGCTGTTTTTT.

V and J are TRBV9 and TRBJ2-1; 7 bases are shared with TRBD1. V lost 3 bases, J lost 3 bases, and 6 bases stayed unmatched. The germline gives CDR1 SGDLS, CDR2 YYNGEE. The CDR3 covers 15 residues. The CDR3 region has the DNA TGTGCCAGCAGCGGGCAGACAGGGTTCTACAATGAGCAGTTCTTC. This sequence encodes CASSGQTGFYNEQFF.

The chain employs TRBV19 and TRBJ1-2, with D tentatively TRBD1 (6 bases). This CDR3 has 15 residues. Germline V gives CDR1 LNHDA, CDR2 SQIVND (reference sequence). V was clipped by 2 bases and J by 5 bases, with 15 bases between them. The CDR3: CASSIRTDGTYGYTF. In DNA form, the CDR3 reads TGTGCCAGTAGTATAAGGACAGACGGCACTTATGGCTACACCTTC.

This clone was picked up one time. The rearrangement uses TRBV28 and TRBJ1-5, with 8 bases fitting TRBD1. V dropped 5 bases and J dropped 1; count of bases not matched to a gene: 7. The CDR3 spans 16 residues. Germline V gene lookup returns CDR1 MDHEN and CDR2 SYDVKM. CDR3 sequence: CASSDPGGGSNQPQHF. The CDR3 coding sequence is TGTGCCAGCAGTGACCCAGGGGGCGGAAGCAATCAGCCCCAGCATTTT. Combining the CDR3 with reference TRBV28 and TRBJ1-5 gives the whole variable domain DVKVTQSSRYLVKRTGEKVFLECVQDMDHENMFWYRQDPGLGLRLIYFSYDVKMKEKGDIPEGYSVSREKKERFSLILESASTNQTSMYLCASSDPGGGSNQPQHFGDGTRLSIL.

The V call is TRBV10-3, the J call TRBJ2-3, with a tentative D call TRBD1 (5 bases). CDR1 is ENHRY, CDR2 SYGVKD, per germline. The V gene lost 4 bases and the J gene lost 10 bases, with 6 bases spanning the gap. This CDR3 is built from 10 residues. The CDR3 here is CAISAGPQYF. The CDR3 DNA reads TGTGCCATCAGTGCAGGGCCGCAGTATTTT.

The chain uses TRBV10-2 and TRBJ1-5; D unclear. V lost 1 base, J lost 4 bases, and 5 bases lay in between. The length of the CDR3 is 13 residues. Looked up from germline, CDR1 is WSHSY and CDR2 is SAAADI. Written as DNA, the CDR3 is TGCGCCAGCAGTGAGTGGGAGAATCAGCCCCAGCATTTT. This gives the protein CASSEWENQPQHF.

J is TRBJ1-6 and V is TRBV5-1, with TRBD1 as a possible D gene (5 bases). V dropped 3 bases and J dropped 7 bases, with 11 bases sitting between them. This CDR3 is built from 14 residues. The V gene's germline CDR1 is SGHRS and CDR2 YFSETQ. The CDR3 coding sequence is TGCGCCAGCAGCTCGGGACGGGGAAATTCACCCCTCCACTTT. Its translation: CASSSGRGNSPLHF. Combining the CDR3 with reference TRBV5-1 and TRBJ1-6 gives the whole variable domain KAGVTQTPRYLIKTRGQQVTLSCSPISGHRSVSWYQQTPGQGLQFLFEYFSETQRNKGNFPGRFSGRQFSNSRSEMNVSTLELGDSALYLCASSSGRGNSPLHFGNGTRLTVT.

This chain joins TRBV11-2 and TRBJ2-5, with D maybe TRBD2 (5 bases). V dropped 5 bases and J dropped 7 bases, with 17 bases sitting between them. The CDR3 covers 14 residues. Germline V CDR1 and CDR2: SGHAT, FQNNGV. The CDR3 sequence: CASSTRLALGTQYF. The CDR3 coding sequence is TGTGCCAGCAGCACTCGGCTAGCTTTAGGGACCCAGTACTTC.

The V and J genes are TRBV5-4 and TRBJ2-2; the D gene is possibly TRBD1 (6 bases). The germline gives CDR1 SGHNT, CDR2 YYREEE (reference sequence). The V end lost 3 bases, the J end lost 6 bases, and 15 bases lay between the germline ends. This CDR3 spans 15 amino acids. The CDR3 here is CASSSYSQGSGELFF. DNA for the CDR3: TGTGCCAGCAGCTCCTACTCACAGGGTTCCGGGGAGCTGTTTTTT.

V gene TRBV6-1 combines with J gene TRBJ1-4, with a tentative D call TRBD1 (6 bases). The V gene's germline CDR1 is MNHNS and CDR2 SASEGT. The CDR3 totals 14 residues. V dropped 6 bases and J dropped 8 bases, with 16 bases sitting between them. The CDR3 DNA sequence: TGTGCCAGCAGCGCACAGGGACCGTTGGAAAAACTGTTTTTT. As protein: CASSAQGPLEKLFF.

The genes are TRBV11-2 and TRBJ2-3; the match to TRBD2 covers 9 bases. V shed 1 base, J shed 2 bases, and the junction held 1 base outside the gene matches. The CDR3 totals 15 residues. CDR1 is SGHAT, CDR2 FQNNGV, per germline. The CDR3 loop reads CASSLASGVTDTQYF. The CDR3, as DNA: TGTGCCAGCAGCTTAGCTAGCGGGGTCACAGATACGCAGTATTTT. Together with reference TRBV11-2 and TRBJ2-3, the CDR3 gives the full variable domain: EAGVAQSPRYKIIEKRQSVAFWCNPISGHATLYWYQQILGQGPKLLIQFQNNGVVDDSQLPKDRFSAERLKGVDSTLKIQPAKLEDSAVYLCASSLASGVTDTQYFGPGTRLTVL.

CDR3 bases: TGTGCCAGCAGCGCGGGGCAGCCTTTAAGCAATCAGCCCCAGCATTTT. This codes for CASSAGQPLSNQPQHF. The chain links TRBV5-8 to TRBJ1-5; TRBD1 might be the D (5 bases). The CDR3 totals 16 residues. V lost 4 bases to trimming and J lost 1 base, with 15 bases between them. Per the germline V gene, CDR1 is SGHTS and CDR2 is YDEGEE.

This clone was observed a single time. The chain employs TRBV4-1 and TRBJ2-5; TRBD2 matches 7 bases. J gave up 6 bases and V 1 base, and 2 bases lay outside the gene matches. The CDR3 covers 13 residues. Germline CDR1 is MGHRA and CDR2 is YSYEKL. CDR3 DNA: TGCGCCAGCAGCCAAGGCGGGGGAAAGACCCAGTACTTC. This encodes CASSQGGGKTQYF.

The CDR3 sequence: CASSSPLAGGYNEQFF. CDR3 bases: TGTGCCAGCAGCTCCCCACTAGCGGGGGGCTACAATGAGCAGTTCTTC. V and J are TRBV11-1 and TRBJ2-1; 12 bases match TRBD2. V gave up 4 bases and J gave up 3 bases; unmatched junction bases: 4. The CDR3 totals 16 residues. Germline-derived CDR1 and CDR2 are SGHAT and FQDESV (reference sequence).

This chain links TRBV9 with TRBJ1-2, with a weak D call TRBD1 (5 bases). Germline V gene lookup returns CDR1 SGDLS and CDR2 YYNGEE. This CDR3 is built from 16 residues. The germline V and J ends were trimmed by 4 bases and 1 base, with 17 bases remaining between them. The CDR3 is CASSPPLGQGNYGYTF. In DNA form, the CDR3 reads TGTGCCAGCAGCCCACCCCTGGGGCAGGGTAACTATGGCTACACCTTC.

The chain recombines TRBV5-6 with TRBJ2-1; weak D call: TRBD1 (6 bases). This CDR3 region has 18 residues. Trimming left V 4 bases short and J 3 bases short, with 23 bases between. CDR1 and CDR2 (germline): SGHDT, YYEEEE. The CDR3 spells CASSQLHSGTLVYNEQFF. CDR3 sequence (DNA): TGTGCCAGCAGCCAACTGCACTCCGGGACACTAGTCTACAATGAGCAGTTCTTC.

V gene TRBV5-1 combines with J gene TRBJ1-1; 8 bases match TRBD1. This CDR3 is built from 14 residues. J lost 8 bases, V lost 1 base, and 7 bases had no gene match. The germline V gene encodes CDR1 SGHRS and CDR2 YFSETQ. CDR3 in amino acids: CASSLFQGAREAFF. CDR3 bases: TGCGCCAGCAGCTTGTTTCAGGGGGCGCGGGAAGCTTTCTTT.

The chain employs TRBV10-3 and TRBJ2-7; D is undetermined. The CDR3 spans 13 residues. CDR1 and CDR2 from the germline V gene are ENHRY and SYGVKD. In DNA, the CDR3 is TGTGCTACTACCGACAAGGGTGGTTCCGAGCAGTACTTC. Translated, it gives CATTDKGGSEQYF.

CDR3 bases: TGTGCCAGCAGCTTAGGAGGGGGCGCCGACACTGAAGCTTTCTTT. Translation gives CASSLGGGADTEAFF. V gene TRBV7-3 combines with J gene TRBJ1-1; 7 bases agree with TRBD1. CDR3 size: 15 residues. CDR1 and CDR2 from the germline V gene are SGHTA and FQGTGA. The V segment lost 2 bases and the J segment 3 bases; nucleotides outside the gene matches: 6.

The rearrangement joins TRBV25-1 to TRBJ2-3, with D hard to call. The CDR3 has 14 residues. The germline V gene encodes CDR1 MGHDK and CDR2 SYGVNS. V shed 4 bases and J shed 4 bases, with 12 bases lying between them. The CDR3 coding sequence is TGTGCCAGCAGTGGGAACTTTTACGCAGATACGCAGTATTTT. This codes for CASSGNFYADTQYF.

The chain joins TRBV15 to TRBJ2-7; the D gene could be TRBD1 or TRBD2 (5 bases each). Trimming cost V 1 base and J 0 bases, with 10 bases left between them. Germline loops: CDR1 LNHNV, CDR2 YYDKDF (reference sequence). This CDR3 is 15 amino acids long. DNA of the CDR3: TGTGCCACCAGCAGAGGAGGGGCTCGCTCCTACGAGCAGTACTTC. This translates into CATSRGGARSYEQYF.

This chain links TRBV5-1 with TRBJ2-5; D unclear. Germline lookup yields CDR1 SGHRS and CDR2 YFSETQ. Trimming took 5 bases from V and 4 from J, leaving 12 bases between them. This CDR3 spans 13 amino acids. CDR3 protein: CASSSQPGETQYF. Written as DNA, the CDR3 is TGCGCCAGCAGTTCTCAGCCGGGAGAGACCCAGTACTTC.

The rearrangement joins TRBV7-6 to TRBJ2-1, with a weak D call TRBD2 (6 bases). The CDR3 runs 13 residues. The V and J ends lost 5 bases and 8 bases respectively, with 13 bases between them. CDR1 and CDR2 (germline): SGHVS, FNYEAQ. CDR3: CASSEGTSDEQFF. The CDR3 DNA reads TGTGCCAGCAGCGAAGGGACTTCGGATGAGCAGTTCTTC.

J is TRBJ2-2 and V is TRBV7-9; TRBD1 is a possible D gene (6 bases). Trimming cost V 10 bases and J 3 bases, with 18 bases left between them. Germline-derived CDR1 and CDR2 are SEHNR and FQNEAQ (reference sequence). The CDR3 extends over 15 amino acids. The CDR3 nucleotides are TGTGCCACAACACAGGGTGTAGGGGACACCGGGGAGCTGTTTTTT. Translation: CATTQGVGDTGELFF.